One sample yielded the 32 T cell receptor beta chains listed below, sequenced in a study of vaccination and CD4 T cells after COVID-19. Their antigens are not known. With the Oncomine TCR Beta short-read assay, DNA from cultured CD4+ T cells was sequenced. From the PCR reads, TCRdb called clonotypes with MiXCR, one entry per CDR3 protein. This table holds about 9,100 distinct CDR3 sequences, roughly 57% found once. Stated treatment: approximately nine-day PBMC culture with coronavirus spike peptide pools or control peptides (ViraFEST assay). Sequenced material: cultured CD4+ T cells from blood, taken after SARS-CoV-2 vaccination. These receptors were collected from a human donor with COVID-19.

The rearrangement links TRBV11-3 to TRBJ2-1, with D uncertain. CDR3 size: 14 residues. Germline lookup yields CDR1 SGHNT and CDR2 YENEEA. The V gene lost 1 base and the J gene lost 0 bases, with 4 bases spanning the gap. CDR3 amino acids: CASSLGGSYNEQFF. Written as DNA, the CDR3 is TGTGCCAGCAGCTTAGGAGGCTCCTACAATGAGCAGTTCTTC.

This clonotype has a handful of counts. The chain carries TRBV11-3 and TRBJ2-5, with D perhaps assigned TRBD1 or TRBD2 (6 bases each). Germline V gene lookup returns CDR1 SGHNT and CDR2 YENEEA. Deletions cut 3 bases from V and 5 bases from J, with 13 bases between. The CDR3 spans 14 residues. This chain's CDR3 is CASSFTGRGETQYF. CDR3 coding DNA: TGTGCCAGCAGCTTCACAGGGCGGGGTGAGACCCAGTACTTC. The complete variable domain, with remaining parts taken from reference TRBV11-3 and TRBJ2-5, reads EAGVVQSPRYKIIEKKQPVAFWCNPISGHNTLYWYLQNLGQGPELLIRYENEEAVDDSQLPKDRFSAERLKGVDSTLKIQPAELGDSAVYLCASSFTGRGETQYFGPGTRLLVL.

This sequence joins TRBV11-2 and TRBJ2-7; maybe TRBD2 (5 bases). Trimming cost V 1 base and J 4 bases, with 8 bases left between them. CDR3 size: 13 residues. Germline lookup yields CDR1 SGHAT and CDR2 FQNNGV. CDR3 residues: CASSLGTLYEQYF. DNA of the CDR3: TGTGCCAGCAGCTTAGGGACTTTGTACGAGCAGTACTTC.

This sequence joins TRBV27 and TRBJ1-1; D gene uncertain. This CDR3 region has 15 residues. CDR1 MNHEY and CDR2 SMNVEV come from the germline V gene (reference sequence). V was trimmed by 6 bases and J by 1 base, leaving 15 bases between them. This CDR3 is CASSKEGGENTEAFF. CDR3 nucleotide sequence: TGTGCCAGCAGCAAAGAGGGCGGGGAGAACACTGAAGCTTTCTTT.

This chain connects TRBV7-9 to TRBJ1-3, with D perhaps matching TRBD1 (6 bases). Germline CDR1 and CDR2: SEHNR and FQNEAQ (reference sequence). The length of the CDR3 is 16 residues. V was cut by 0 bases and J by 2 bases, with 11 bases left in between. CDR3 bases: TGTGCCAGCAGCTTAGCTGGACAGAGGCCTGGAAACACCATATATTTT. Translating it yields CASSLAGQRPGNTIYF.

This clonotype is large within its sample. This chain links TRBV20-1 with TRBJ1-2; 8 bases align to TRBD1. V shed 3 bases, J shed 2 bases, and the junction held 8 bases outside the gene matches. The length of the CDR3 is 15 residues. Germline CDR1 is DFQATT and CDR2 is SNEGSKA (reference sequence). DNA for the CDR3: TGCAGTGCTAGGGAGACAGGGGATGGAAACTATGGCTACACCTTC. Protein sequence: CSARETGDGNYGYTF.

This chain uses TRBV10-1 with TRBJ1-1, with 9 bases that match TRBD1. Germline V gene lookup returns CDR1 WNHNN and CDR2 SYGVQD (reference sequence). The CDR3 loop spans 15 amino acids. V dropped 4 bases and J dropped 3; count of bases not matched to a gene: 6. The CDR3 sequence: CASSGGQGKDTEAFF. CDR3 sequence (DNA): TGCGCCAGCAGTGGGGGACAGGGTAAGGACACTGAAGCTTTCTTT.

This clonotype has a handful of counts. This sequence joins TRBV20-1 and TRBJ1-5; TRBD1 is a possible D gene (5 bases). Germline CDR1 is DFQATT and CDR2 is SNEGSKA (reference sequence). Trimming took off 0 bases at V and 7 bases at J, with 13 bases between the two ends. The CDR3 loop spans 14 amino acids. The CDR3: CSARDLQGRQPQHF. CDR3 DNA: TGCAGTGCTAGAGATCTGCAGGGCCGCCAGCCCCAGCATTTT.

The V and J genes are TRBV6-1 and TRBJ2-7; 12 positions agree with TRBD1. Unmatched junction bases numbered 9, after V lost 6 bases and J lost 6 bases. Germline V gene data show CDR1 as MNHNS and CDR2 as SASEGT. The CDR3 length is 15 residues. DNA of the CDR3: TGTGCCAGCAGCTCCACCGGGACAGGGGGCGGCGAGCAGTACTTC. This gives the protein CASSSTGTGGGEQYF.

This chain connects TRBV10-3 to TRBJ2-7; D gene ambiguous. The germline CDR1 and CDR2 sequences are ENHRY and SYGVKD. The V gene lost 0 bases and the J gene lost 0 bases, with 6 bases spanning the gap. The CDR3 covers 14 residues. The CDR3: CAISESRSSYEQYF. The CDR3 nucleotides are TGTGCCATCAGTGAGTCACGGAGCTCCTACGAGCAGTACTTC.

The rearrangement uses TRBV20-1 and TRBJ1-6; tentatively, D is TRBD1 (5 bases). This CDR3 is 15 amino acids long. V was trimmed by 6 bases and J by 0 bases, leaving 12 bases between them. Germline V gene sequence: CDR1 DFQATT, CDR2 SNEGSKA (reference sequence). Written as DNA, the CDR3 is TGCAGTGCCCCGGGACCGAGCTCCTATAATTCACCCCTCCACTTT. Its protein is CSAPGPSSYNSPLHF.

The CDR3 DNA is TGTGCCAGCAGTGAGCGGGGGAGCACAGATACGCAGTATTTT. Its protein product is CASSERGSTDTQYF. V and J are TRBV6-1 and TRBJ2-3; 7 bases align to TRBD2. This CDR3 is 14 amino acids long. Germline V gives CDR1 MNHNS, CDR2 SASEGT. V dropped 3 bases and J dropped 0; count of bases not matched to a gene: 0.

The chain combines TRBV15 with TRBJ2-3; perhaps TRBD2 as D (7 bases). V gave up 3 bases and J gave up 5 bases, with 15 bases separating them. Germline V gene data show CDR1 as LNHNV and CDR2 as YYDKDF (reference sequence). The CDR3 has 15 amino acids. This CDR3 reads CATSSDGGAGDTQYF. In nucleotides, the CDR3 is TGTGCCACCAGCAGTGATGGGGGGGCCGGAGATACGCAGTATTTT.

This clonotype occurred once. The chain couples TRBV2 to TRBJ2-3; D possibly corresponds to TRBD1 (5 bases). The V end lost 3 bases, the J end lost 3 bases, and 13 bases lay between the germline ends. This CDR3 is built from 15 residues. Germline V lookup: CDR1 SNHLY, CDR2 FYNNEI. The CDR3: CASSDQGPGTDTQYF. The CDR3 DNA is TGTGCCAGCAGTGACCAGGGCCCCGGTACAGATACGCAGTATTTT.

The rearrangement links TRBV20-1 to TRBJ1-6, with D perhaps TRBD1 (5 bases). Trimming left V 1 base short and J 3 bases short, with 7 bases between. The V gene's germline CDR1 is DFQATT and CDR2 SNEGSKA (reference sequence). CDR3 size: 14 residues. CDR3 sequence reads: CSARGGVYNSPLHF. CDR3 DNA sequence: TGCAGTGCTAGAGGAGGGGTCTATAATTCACCCCTCCACTTT.

This clonotype has just one count. The V and J genes are TRBV19 and TRBJ1-5; D remains unclear. With 8 bases removed from V and 6 bases from J, the gap between germline ends came to 11 bases. Germline lookup yields CDR1 LNHDA and CDR2 SQIVND (reference sequence). The CDR3 runs to 12 residues. CDR3 in amino acids: CASRLPAQPQHF. CDR3 DNA sequence: TGTGCCAGTCGTCTCCCGGCTCAGCCCCAGCATTTT.

The chain has TRBV6-2 or TRBV6-3 and TRBJ2-2; possible D gene TRBD2, 5 bases. V lost 5 bases, J lost 6 bases, and 13 bases lay in between. Germline V gene lookup returns CDR1 MNHEY and CDR2 SVGEGT. The CDR3 is 14 amino acids. CDR3 DNA: TGTGCCAGCAGTCTGACTAACGGCGCCGGGGAGCTGTTTTTT. Translating it yields CASSLTNGAGELFF.

The chain couples TRBV24-1 to TRBJ2-7, with TRBD2 matching over 8 bases. The germline V gene has CDR1 KGHDR and CDR2 SFDVKD. The CDR3 runs 15 residues. The V gene end was trimmed by 4 bases and the J gene end by 6 bases; junction bases not matched to a gene: 10. The CDR3 region is CATSDPKEAGGEQYF. The CDR3 DNA follows: TGTGCCACCAGTGACCCCAAGGAGGCGGGGGGCGAGCAGTACTTC.

The V gene is TRBV7-9, the J gene TRBJ1-1, with a possible D match to TRBD1 (5 bases). The CDR3 runs 14 residues. The V and J ends lost 5 bases and 0 bases respectively, with 10 bases between them. Germline CDR1 SEHNR, CDR2 FQNEAQ (reference sequence). The DNA for the CDR3 is TGTGCCAGCAGCCGAGGGGCCCTGAACACTGAAGCTTTCTTT. Encoded protein: CASSRGALNTEAFF.

This clonotype was found a few times. V gene TRBV11-2 combines with J gene TRBJ2-7; 7 nucleotides line up with TRBD1. Trimming took 6 bases from V and 7 from J; bases not matched to a gene: 6. Per the germline V gene, CDR1 is SGHAT and CDR2 is FQNNGV. The CDR3 contains 12 residues. The CDR3 region has the DNA TGTGCCAGCAGGCGGACAGGTCGGGAGCAGTACTTC. This translates into CASRRTGREQYF.

This clonotype showed up just a few times. The chain recombines TRBV28 with TRBJ1-2; weak D call: TRBD1 (5 bases). Trimming took 6 bases from V and 4 from J, leaving 18 bases between them. Germline V CDR1 and CDR2: MDHEN, SYDVKM. The CDR3 has 15 residues. The CDR3 reads CASSVSTGGGYGYTF. The CDR3 DNA sequence: TGTGCCAGCAGCGTCAGTACGGGGGGGGGCTATGGCTACACCTTC.

This clonotype was seen more than once but under ten times. This chain joins TRBV11-2 and TRBJ1-1; TRBD1 aligns across 7 bases. Trimming at V came to 5 bases and at J to 1 base, leaving 4 bases not matched to a gene. The CDR3 totals 14 residues. Germline V lookup: CDR1 SGHAT, CDR2 FQNNGV. The CDR3 DNA is TGTGCCAGCAGCCTACAGGGGCCGAACACTGAAGCTTTCTTT. Residues: CASSLQGPNTEAFF.

The chain is built from TRBV20-1 and TRBJ2-5; D not resolved. Trimming took 3 bases from V and 1 from J, leaving 12 bases between them. This CDR3 is 14 amino acids long. From germline, CDR1 is DFQATT and CDR2 SNEGSKA (reference sequence). CDR3 in DNA: TGCAGTGCTAGCACTCTCTCGGCCCAAGAGACCCAGTACTTC. It yields the protein CSASTLSAQETQYF.

The chain joins TRBV15 to TRBJ2-2, with 8 nucleotides matching TRBD1. The CDR3 extends over 16 amino acids. Looked up from germline, CDR1 is LNHNV and CDR2 is YYDKDF (reference sequence). With 5 bases clipped from V and 3 bases from J, the junction kept 8 bases outside the gene matches. CDR3 sequence: CATSWTGLRDTGELFF. The DNA of the CDR3 is TGTGCCACCAGCTGGACAGGGCTACGAGACACCGGGGAGCTGTTTTTT.

This rearrangement joins TRBV6-1 to TRBJ2-5; 8 nucleotides match TRBD2. Germline lookup yields CDR1 MNHNS and CDR2 SASEGT. The junction had 8 bases not matched to a gene; V was cut back by 6 bases and J by 2 bases. This CDR3 comprises 15 residues. DNA for the CDR3: TGTGCCAGCAGCCTAGGGGCGGGGGGACAAGAGACCCAGTACTTC. It yields the protein CASSLGAGGQETQYF.

The genes are TRBV5-4 and TRBJ1-1; D remains unclear. Germline CDR1 reads SGHNT; CDR2 reads YYREEE (reference sequence). The ends were cut back, 4 bases at V and 1 base at J, with 8 bases in the middle. CDR3 size: 13 residues. CDR3 sequence: CASSRPPNTEAFF. The CDR3 DNA sequence: TGTGCCAGCAGCCGCCCCCCGAACACTGAAGCTTTCTTT.

The chain employs TRBV2 and TRBJ2-3; 11 positions agree with TRBD2. This CDR3 spans 17 amino acids. Losses at the gene ends were 2 bases for V and 2 bases for J; bases not matched to a gene: 6. In germline, CDR1 is SNHLY, CDR2 FYNNEI. In DNA form, the CDR3 reads TGTGCCAGCAGTGAATTGCCTAGCGGGGGGCTCACAGATACGCAGTATTTT. Translation gives CASSELPSGGLTDTQYF.

This clonotype was observed a handful of times. V is TRBV6-1 and J is TRBJ2-7; TRBD1 or TRBD2 may be the D gene (5 bases each). V gave up 9 bases and J gave up 2 bases, with 17 bases separating them. Germline lookup yields CDR1 MNHNS and CDR2 SASEGT. The CDR3 is made up of 14 amino acids. The CDR3 nucleotides are TGTGCCAGTATCACCCGGGGCCCGCCCTACGAGCAGTACTTC. Translating it yields CASITRGPPYEQYF.

This sequence joins TRBV6-1 and TRBJ1-2; TRBD1 aligns across 8 bases. The ends lost 7 bases at V and 10 bases at J; junction bases unmatched: 8. The germline V gene encodes CDR1 MNHNS and CDR2 SASEGT. The CDR3 is 12 residues long. The CDR3 is CASNRQGLDYTF. The CDR3 DNA reads as TGTGCCAGCAATCGACAGGGGCTGGACTACACCTTC.

The rearrangement links TRBV19 to TRBJ1-2; tentatively, D is TRBD1 (6 bases). The CDR3 consists of 15 residues. Germline V gene sequence: CDR1 LNHDA, CDR2 SQIVND (reference sequence). Trimming removed 4 bases from V and 3 bases from J, with 15 bases in between. CDR3 region: CASSKDSKIYYGYTF. CDR3 sequence (DNA): TGTGCCAGTAGTAAGGACAGCAAAATTTACTATGGCTACACCTTC.

This chain connects TRBV10-3 to TRBJ1-2; 8 bases map to TRBD1. The J segment lost 3 bases and the V segment lost 4 bases, leaving 13 bases of the junction unmatched. The CDR3 is 17 residues long. CDR1 is ENHRY, CDR2 SYGVKD, per germline. The CDR3 DNA is TGTGCCATCAGTGGGAGGACAGGGCATCAGGGCGACTATGGCTACACCTTC. Translation gives CAISGRTGHQGDYGYTF.

Only one count was recorded for this clonotype. This chain links TRBV7-9 with TRBJ2-5, with TRBD1 matching 7 bases. The CDR3 runs 13 residues. The germline V gene has CDR1 SEHNR and CDR2 FQNEAQ (reference sequence). With V trimmed by 5 bases and J by 3 bases, 3 bases remained unmatched. The CDR3 nucleotides are TGTGCCAGCAGCACCCAGGGGGAAGAGACCCAGTACTTC. It specifies CASSTQGEETQYF.